This entry lists 19 T cell receptor beta chains sequenced from one sample in a study of response to subunit inactivated influenza vaccine. TCRdb reprocessed the RT-PCR reads via MiXCR and lists one record per CDR3 protein. The sample shows hundreds of thousands of distinct CDR3 sequences, 7.5% to 8.5% of them seen only once. The source was PBMCs from blood, collected about 23 months after vaccination. The origin of the receptors is a man aged 50 to 69 who received an inactivated influenza vaccine.

This rearrangement joins TRBV10-3 to TRBJ2-1; D is uncertain. Germline assignment: CDR1 ENHRY and CDR2 SYGVKD. The CDR3 runs to 13 residues. V was cut by 2 bases and J by 4 bases, with 6 bases left in between. CDR3 residues: CAISERTYNEQFF. The CDR3 DNA sequence: TGTGCCATCAGTGAGCGTACTTACAATGAGCAGTTCTTC.

The V call is TRBV28, the J call TRBJ2-7, with 7 bases aligning to TRBD2. CDR3 size: 14 residues. After removal of 6 bases from V and 6 bases from J, the junction contained 11 bases not matched to a gene. From germline, CDR1 is MDHEN and CDR2 SYDVKM. CDR3 coding DNA: TGTGCCAGCAGATTAGCGGGCAACCCCTCCGAGCAGTACTTC. Residues: CASRLAGNPSEQYF.

This clonotype has at least ten counts. This sequence joins TRBV29-1 and TRBJ2-6; D gene unclear. The V and J ends lost 6 bases and 0 bases respectively, with 6 bases between them. Germline CDR1 reads SQVTM; CDR2 reads ANQGSEA. The CDR3 extends over 13 amino acids. The CDR3 DNA sequence: TGCAGCGTCCATAGCTCTGGGGCCAACGTCCTGACTTTC. Amino acids: CSVHSSGANVLTF.

The table lists this clonotype with a few counts. This chain joins TRBV20-1 and TRBJ2-1; perhaps TRBD2 as D (5 bases). CDR3 length: 14 amino acids. Trimming pared 6 bases from V and 0 bases from J, leaving 12 bases between. Germline CDR1 is DFQATT and CDR2 is SNEGSKA (reference sequence). The DNA for the CDR3 is TGCAGTGCAAGAACTACTAGCTCCTACAATGAGCAGTTCTTC. Amino acid sequence: CSARTTSSYNEQFF.

The rearrangement links TRBV20-1 to TRBJ1-1; no clear D gene. Germline values: CDR1 DFQATT, CDR2 SNEGSKA (reference sequence). With 0 bases removed from V and 11 bases from J, the gap between germline ends came to 13 bases. The CDR3 has 12 residues. The CDR3: CSARDQLAEAFF. The CDR3 region has the DNA TGCAGTGCTAGAGATCAGTTAGCAGAGGCTTTCTTT.

The CDR3 loop reads CSAKTGVVEQYF. The CDR3 DNA reads as TGCAGTGCAAAGACAGGGGTTGTAGAGCAGTACTTC. The chain recombines TRBV20-1 with TRBJ2-7, with 8 nucleotides matching TRBD1. Unmatched junction bases numbered 8, after V lost 6 bases and J lost 7 bases. The CDR3 runs to 12 residues. Per germline, CDR1 DFQATT and CDR2 SNEGSKA (reference sequence).

The chain is built from TRBV10-3 and TRBJ1-2; weak D call: TRBD1 (6 bases). V lost 0 bases and J lost 3, with 11 bases in between. This CDR3 has 15 residues. Germline V gene sequence: CDR1 ENHRY, CDR2 SYGVKD. The CDR3 spells CAISESGGTYYGYTF. CDR3 sequence (DNA): TGTGCCATCAGTGAGTCAGGGGGGACCTACTATGGCTACACCTTC.

This rearrangement joins TRBV6-1 to TRBJ1-5; tentatively, D is TRBD1 (5 bases). Deletions cut 10 bases from V and 3 bases from J, with 22 bases between. From germline, CDR1 is MNHNS and CDR2 SASEGT. This CDR3 spans 16 amino acids. CDR3 amino acids: CATQLYDWGFNQPQHF. The CDR3 DNA is TGTGCCACGCAACTGTATGATTGGGGGTTCAATCAGCCCCAGCATTTT.

This clonotype occurred a few times. The chain couples TRBV15 to TRBJ2-6, with a tentative D call TRBD1 (5 bases). The germline gives CDR1 LNHNV, CDR2 YYDKDF (reference sequence). Deletions cut 3 bases from V and 0 bases from J, with 12 bases between. CDR3 length equals 17 residues. CDR3 in DNA: TGTGCCACCAGCAGGGCAGGGTCCCGCTCTGGGGCCAACGTCCTGACTTTC. Residues: CATSRAGSRSGANVLTF.

This clonotype has a handful of counts. This rearrangement joins TRBV3-1 to TRBJ1-1; tentatively, D is TRBD1 (5 bases). The V gene's germline CDR1 is LGHDT and CDR2 YNNKEL (reference sequence). The V and J ends lost 3 bases and 2 bases respectively, with 10 bases between them. CDR3 length: 14 amino acids. As DNA, the CDR3 is TGTGCCAGCAGCCAGAGTGACAGAAACACTGAAGCTTTCTTT. Its protein is CASSQSDRNTEAFF.

Concerning this clonotype: The junction and the germline gene differ at one end; a read error may be behind it. The gene calls are TRBV20-1 and TRBJ2-7; D possibly uses TRBD1 or TRBD2 (5 bases each). The CDR3 loop spans 14 amino acids. CDR1 and CDR2 from the germline V gene are DFQATT and SNEGSKA (reference sequence). CDR3 sequence: CCANRPGPGYEQYF. The CDR3 DNA reads as TGCTGTGCTAACCGACCGGGACCGGGGTACGAGCAGTACTTC.

This clonotype came up many times. The CDR3 sequence: CASSLAGGDNEQFF. In nucleotides, the CDR3 is TGCGCCAGCAGCTTGGCGGGGGGCGACAATGAGCAGTTCTTC. The chain is built from TRBV5-1 and TRBJ2-1; possibly TRBD2 for D (7 bases). Germline V gene data show CDR1 as SGHRS and CDR2 as YFSETQ. The ends were cut back, 0 bases at V and 5 bases at J, with 9 bases in the middle. CDR3 length: 14 residues.

The chain combines TRBV4-2 with TRBJ2-2; D may be TRBD1 or TRBD2 (6 bases each). The germline gives CDR1 LGHNA, CDR2 YNFKEQ. Trimming took 1 base from V and 2 from J, leaving 17 bases between them. The CDR3 is 18 amino acids. The CDR3 nucleotides read TGTGCCAGCAGCCAAGTAAACGGTGGAGGGGGTAACACCGGGGAGCTGTTTTTT. Translated, it gives CASSQVNGGGGNTGELFF.

This chain uses TRBV28 with TRBJ2-7; TRBD1 matches at 10 bases. With 5 bases clipped from V and 3 bases from J, the junction kept 7 bases outside the gene matches. The germline gives CDR1 MDHEN, CDR2 SYDVKM. This CDR3 region has 15 residues. CDR3 sequence: CASSRMGQGLYEQYF. The DNA for the CDR3 is TGTGCCAGCAGTCGGATGGGACAGGGGCTCTACGAGCAGTACTTC.

This clonotype was seen a handful of times. The V gene is TRBV5-8, the J gene TRBJ1-2; 7 bases agree with TRBD1. J gave up 2 bases and V 1 base, and 2 bases lay outside the gene matches. The CDR3 runs 14 residues. Germline V gene data show CDR1 as SGHTS and CDR2 as YDEGEE. CDR3 residues: CASSLTGENYGYTF. CDR3 DNA sequence: TGTGCCAGCAGCTTGACAGGGGAGAACTATGGCTACACCTTC.

This clonotype has only a few counts. The J gene is TRBJ1-3, the V gene TRBV6-5; weak D call: TRBD1 (5 bases). Germline CDR1 MNHEY, CDR2 SVGAGI. This CDR3 is 15 amino acids long. V dropped 5 bases and J dropped 2 bases, with 13 bases sitting between them. The CDR3 DNA reads as TGTGCCAGCAGTCTCGACCAGGGAACTGGAAACACCATATATTTT. Translated: CASSLDQGTGNTIYF.

This clonotype has only a few counts. The J gene is TRBJ2-7, the V gene TRBV15, with D unresolved. CDR1 LNHNV and CDR2 YYDKDF come from the germline V gene (reference sequence). The CDR3 has 14 amino acids. Trimming removed 0 bases at V and 5 bases at J, with 11 bases between. The CDR3 DNA sequence: TGTGCCACCAGCAGAGATCTTGGGCAGAACGAGCAGTACTTC. Translating it yields CATSRDLGQNEQYF. Looking up the rest from reference TRBV15 and TRBJ2-7 gives the full variable domain: DAMVIQNPRYQVTQFGKPVTLSCSQTLNHNVMYWYQQKSSQAPKLLFHYYDKDFNNEADTPDNFQSRRPNTSFCFLDIRSPGLGDTAMYLCATSRDLGQNEQYFGPGTRLTVT.

The sample holds a few counts of this clonotype. The J gene is TRBJ2-5, the V gene TRBV12-3 or TRBV12-4, with 8 bases that match TRBD2. This CDR3 spans 16 amino acids. V lost 5 bases and J lost 0; bases outside the gene matches: 8. In nucleotides, the CDR3 is TGTGCCAGCAGTCCTCAAGCGGGGGTCGACCAAGAGACCCAGTACTTC. This translates into CASSPQAGVDQETQYF.

In its sample, this clonotype was seen a few times. The rearrangement uses TRBV20-1 and TRBJ2-5, with 14 positions matching TRBD2. V shed 0 bases and J 9 bases; nucleotides not matched to a gene: 9. The CDR3 is made up of 16 amino acids. CDR1 DFQATT and CDR2 SNEGSKA come from the germline V gene (reference sequence). The CDR3 DNA reads TGCAGTGCTAGAGAGCTGGGACTAGCGGGGGTCAGAGCCCAGTACTTC. Translation: CSARELGLAGVRAQYF.